A selection of T cell receptor beta chains follows, all from one sample in a study of identical twins. MiXCR was run by TCRdb on the 5' RACE reads, yielding one entry per CDR3 protein. The table shows about 890,000 distinct CDR3 sequences, with 9% to 15% occurring only once. The same sample was also studied in work on yellow fever vaccine responses in identical twins.

Sequencing input: PBMCs. These receptors were taken from a woman under 30 in good health. The CDR3 runs from the conserved cysteine through the conserved F or W. Each record gives: V gene, J gene, CDR3 protein.

V gene: TRBV11-3; J gene: TRBJ2-3; CDR3 protein: CASSLEGGSFTDTQYF
V gene: TRBV6-1; J gene: TRBJ2-5; CDR3 protein: CASNGGLNRETQYF
V gene: TRBV27; J gene: TRBJ2-3; CDR3 protein: CASSLLYGSSTDTQYF
V gene: TRBV11-2; J gene: TRBJ1-1; CDR3 protein: CASSASGALNTEAFF
V gene: TRBV4-1; J gene: TRBJ1-6; CDR3 protein: CASSRTESSYNSPLHF
V gene: TRBV7-9; J gene: TRBJ1-2; CDR3 protein: CASSLVDRGNGYTF
V gene: TRBV7-2; J gene: TRBJ2-7; CDR3 protein: CASSVKGQGAYEQYF
V gene: TRBV5-1; J gene: TRBJ2-3; CDR3 protein: CASSLSGATDTQYF
V gene: TRBV14; J gene: TRBJ1-6; CDR3 protein: CASSQDLQGYSPLHF
V gene: TRBV28; J gene: TRBJ1-5; CDR3 protein: CASSLRGPLRPQHF
V gene: TRBV29-1; J gene: TRBJ2-1; CDR3 protein: CSVGIGGNEQFF
V gene: TRBV10-3; J gene: TRBJ2-1; CDR3 protein: CAISVPLGGPGEQFF
V gene: TRBV9; J gene: TRBJ2-1; CDR3 protein: CASSVFPSYNEQFF
V gene: TRBV12-3/TRBV12-4; J gene: TRBJ2-3; CDR3 protein: CASSSDAVFSTDTQYF
V gene: TRBV12-3/TRBV12-4; J gene: TRBJ1-4; CDR3 protein: CASSSARRVAEKLFF
V gene: TRBV6-1; J gene: TRBJ2-7; CDR3 protein: CASSEGLWREDFYEQYF
V gene: TRBV12-3/TRBV12-4; J gene: TRBJ1-2; CDR3 protein: CASSLWGEDGYTF
V gene: TRBV5-5; J gene: TRBJ2-4; CDR3 protein: CASSLGRGNIQYF
V gene: TRBV11-1; J gene: TRBJ2-3; CDR3 protein: CASSLRGHTDTQYF
V gene: TRBV3-1; J gene: TRBJ2-2; CDR3 protein: CASSHQGRGTGELFF
V gene: TRBV6-2/TRBV6-3; J gene: TRBJ1-5; CDR3 protein: CASSPARGTGIYQPQHF
V gene: TRBV12-3/TRBV12-4; J gene: TRBJ2-5; CDR3 protein: CASRSPSAETQYF
V gene: TRBV7-2; J gene: TRBJ1-1; CDR3 protein: CASSFRDRNTEAFF
V gene: TRBV19; J gene: TRBJ2-7; CDR3 protein: CASKAGYSYEQYF
V gene: TRBV12-3/TRBV12-4; J gene: TRBJ2-6; CDR3 protein: CAEGAAGANVLTF
V gene: TRBV27; J gene: TRBJ2-5; CDR3 protein: CASSYVGVEQETQYF
V gene: TRBV12-3/TRBV12-4; J gene: TRBJ2-5; CDR3 protein: CASRLGTGVRETQYF
V gene: TRBV7-8; J gene: TRBJ1-6; CDR3 protein: CTSSLEQLNSPLHF
V gene: TRBV28; J gene: TRBJ1-2; CDR3 protein: CASSLFPTGESGYTF
V gene: TRBV7-7; J gene: TRBJ2-2; CDR3 protein: CASSLTATPSGRSTGELFF
V gene: TRBV12-3/TRBV12-4; J gene: TRBJ2-1; CDR3 protein: CASSPLERGYNEQFF
V gene: TRBV15; J gene: TRBJ2-3; CDR3 protein: CATSRDLAGDTQYF
V gene: TRBV29-1; J gene: TRBJ1-1; CDR3 protein: CSAAMAGDRIYTEAFF
V gene: TRBV20-1; J gene: TRBJ2-1; CDR3 protein: CSAKRDNEQFF
V gene: TRBV19; J gene: TRBJ2-1; CDR3 protein: CASSILHPGAYEQFF
V gene: TRBV5-6; J gene: TRBJ2-7; CDR3 protein: CASSLIGNSYEQYF
V gene: TRBV7-9; J gene: TRBJ1-5; CDR3 protein: CASSPTPDLWPQHF
V gene: TRBV4-1; J gene: TRBJ2-3; CDR3 protein: CASSESGGATDTQYF
V gene: TRBV20-1; J gene: TRBJ2-3; CDR3 protein: CSARDPLTGTTDTQYF
V gene: TRBV27; J gene: TRBJ1-1; CDR3 protein: CASSYGTGGGEAFF
V gene: TRBV2; J gene: TRBJ2-5; CDR3 protein: CASSEFPGWQETQYF
V gene: TRBV7-9; J gene: TRBJ1-5; CDR3 protein: CASSYGQQPQHF
V gene: TRBV29-1; J gene: TRBJ1-5; CDR3 protein: CSVVVDRPYSDGNQPQHF
V gene: TRBV5-1; J gene: TRBJ2-3; CDR3 protein: CASSFRRGDSTDTQYF
V gene: TRBV6-1; J gene: TRBJ2-1; CDR3 protein: CASRDSLLSYNEQFF
V gene: TRBV20-1; J gene: TRBJ2-3; CDR3 protein: CSAPGWRLVTDTQYF
V gene: TRBV4-1; J gene: TRBJ2-3; CDR3 protein: CASSQDSGGFTDTQYF
V gene: TRBV10-3; J gene: TRBJ2-7; CDR3 protein: CAISGGGIYEQYF
V gene: TRBV9; J gene: TRBJ2-7; CDR3 protein: CASSAVYGSREQYF